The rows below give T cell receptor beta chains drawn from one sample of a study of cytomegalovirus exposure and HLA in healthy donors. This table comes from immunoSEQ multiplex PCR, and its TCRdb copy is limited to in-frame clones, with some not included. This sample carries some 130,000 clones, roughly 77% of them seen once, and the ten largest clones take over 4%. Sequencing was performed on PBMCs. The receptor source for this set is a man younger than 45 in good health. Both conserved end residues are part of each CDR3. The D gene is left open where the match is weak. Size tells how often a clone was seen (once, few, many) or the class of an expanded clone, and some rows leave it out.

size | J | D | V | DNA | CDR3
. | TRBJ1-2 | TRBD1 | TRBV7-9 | TGTTCCAGCAGCTTAGGACAGGTTAACTATGGCTACACCTTC | CSSSLGQVNYGYTF
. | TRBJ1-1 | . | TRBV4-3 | TGCGCCAGCAGCCAATTCCTAGGTATGAACACTGAAGCTTTCTTT | CASSQFLGMNTEAFF
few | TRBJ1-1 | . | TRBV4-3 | TGCGCCAGCAGCCGAGTACAGGGAGTGAACACTGAAGCTTTCTTT | CASSRVQGVNTEAFF
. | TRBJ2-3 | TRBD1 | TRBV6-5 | TGTGCCAGCAGCTGGGACAGGGGGACAGATACGCAGTATTTT | CASSWDRGTDTQYF
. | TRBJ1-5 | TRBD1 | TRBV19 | TGTGCCAGTCAGGGGGATAGTCAGCCCCAGCATTTT | CASQGDSQPQHF
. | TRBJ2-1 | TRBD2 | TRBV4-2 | TGTGCCAGCACCAAGGGGACTAGCGGGGACTTTGAGCAGTTCTTC | CASTKGTSGDFEQFF
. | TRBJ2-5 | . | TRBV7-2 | TGTGCCAGCAGCCCGGACAGAAAAGAGACCCAGTACTTC | CASSPDRKETQYF
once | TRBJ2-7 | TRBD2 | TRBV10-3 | TGTGCCATCAGTGCCTCTAGCGGGAGGGCTGGTGAGCAGTACTTC | CAISASSGRAGEQYF
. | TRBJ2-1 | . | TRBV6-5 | TGTGCCAGCAGTGCCCGGGATGTCTACAATGAGCAGTTCTTC | CASSARDVYNEQFF
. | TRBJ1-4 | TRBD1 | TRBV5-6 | TGTGCCAGCAGCTTGTACAGGGGCGATGAAAAACTGTTTTTT | CASSLYRGDEKLFF
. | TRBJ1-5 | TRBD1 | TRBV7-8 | TGTGCCAGCAGCTCAACAGGGGGGGACAATCAGCCCCAGCATTTT | CASSSTGGDNQPQHF
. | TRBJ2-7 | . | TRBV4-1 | TGCGCCAGCAGCCAAGATAGGGGGGGTGGCGGCGAGCAGTACTTC | CASSQDRGGGGEQYF
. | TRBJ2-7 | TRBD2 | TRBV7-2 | TGTGCCAGCAGCTTAGGAGGGAGCGGGAGGACCCCCTACGAGCAGTACTTC | CASSLGGSGRTPYEQYF
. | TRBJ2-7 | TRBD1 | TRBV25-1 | TGTGCCAGCGAGGGACAGGGGGCATACGAGCAGTACTTC | CASEGQGAYEQYF
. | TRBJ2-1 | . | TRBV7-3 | TGTGCCAGCAGCTTAGGTCGGGACAATGAGCAGTTCTTC | CASSLGRDNEQFF
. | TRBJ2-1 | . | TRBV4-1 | TGCGCCAGCAGCCAAGAGAAAAAGCGGCGGGAAGGGTTCAATGAGCAGTTCTTC | CASSQEKKRREGFNEQFF
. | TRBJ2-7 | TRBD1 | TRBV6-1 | TGTGCCAGCAGTGGAGACAGGGGGATAAGCGAGCAGTACTTC | CASSGDRGISEQYF
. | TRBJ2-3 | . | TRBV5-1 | TGCGCCAGCACGAGTGCTAGCACAGATACGCAGTATTTT | CASTSASTDTQYF
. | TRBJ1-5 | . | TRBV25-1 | TGTGCCAGCAGTGAATCCCTCGGGCCCCAGCATTTT | CASSESLGPQHF
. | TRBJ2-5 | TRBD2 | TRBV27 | TGTGCCAGCAGGGGGGGGGTGTACCAAGAGACCCAGTACTTC | CASRGGVYQETQYF
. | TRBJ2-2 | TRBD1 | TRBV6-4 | TGTGCCAGCAGTGAACAGGGGCAGATGAACACCGGGGAGCTGTTTTTT | CASSEQGQMNTGELFF
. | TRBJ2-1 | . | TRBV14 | TGTGCCAGCAGCCAACACCGCACTTCTAATGAGCAGTTCTTC | CASSQHRTSNEQFF
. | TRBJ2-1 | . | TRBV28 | TGTGCCAGCAGTTTCGCCGAGGACAATGAGCAGTTCTTC | CASSFAEDNEQFF
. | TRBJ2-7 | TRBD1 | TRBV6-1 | TGTGCCAGCAGTGGGGACAGGGCCGTCTCCTACGAGCAGTACTTC | CASSGDRAVSYEQYF
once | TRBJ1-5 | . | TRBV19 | TGTGCCAGTAGTATACGCGGCAGGGGTAATCAGCCCCAGCATTTT | CASSIRGRGNQPQHF
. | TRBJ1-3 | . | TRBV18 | TGTGCCAGCTCACCCCGAGAAGGACAGCGGAACACCATATATTTT | CASSPREGQRNTIYF
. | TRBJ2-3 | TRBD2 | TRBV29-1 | TGCAGCGCGACTAGCGGGAGGGCCGCGGATACGCAGTATTTT | CSATSGRAADTQYF
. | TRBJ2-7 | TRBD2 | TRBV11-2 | TGTGCCAGCAGCTTAATTAGCGGGAATTCCTACGAGCAGTACTTC | CASSLISGNSYEQYF
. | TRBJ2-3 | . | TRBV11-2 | TGTGCCAGCAGCTTAAATCAGGCCACAGATACGCAGTATTTT | CASSLNQATDTQYF